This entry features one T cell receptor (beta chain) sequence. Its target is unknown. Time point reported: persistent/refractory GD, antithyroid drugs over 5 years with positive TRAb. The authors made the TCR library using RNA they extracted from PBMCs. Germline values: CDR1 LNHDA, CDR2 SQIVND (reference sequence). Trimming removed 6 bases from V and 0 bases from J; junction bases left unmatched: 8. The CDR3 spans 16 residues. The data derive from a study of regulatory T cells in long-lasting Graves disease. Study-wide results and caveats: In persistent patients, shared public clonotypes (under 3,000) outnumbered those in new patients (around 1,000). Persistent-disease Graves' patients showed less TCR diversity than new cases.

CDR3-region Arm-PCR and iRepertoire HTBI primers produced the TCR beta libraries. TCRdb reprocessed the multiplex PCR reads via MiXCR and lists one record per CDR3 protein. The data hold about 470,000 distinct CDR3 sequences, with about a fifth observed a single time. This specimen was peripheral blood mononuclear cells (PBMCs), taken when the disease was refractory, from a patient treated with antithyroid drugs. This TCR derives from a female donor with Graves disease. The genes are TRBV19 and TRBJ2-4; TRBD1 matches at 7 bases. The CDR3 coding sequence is TGTGCCAGTAGCCTATTCCAGGGGGTAGCCAAAAACATTCAGTACTTC. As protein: CASSLFQGVAKNIQYF.